The 21 T cell receptor beta chains below were found in one sample sequenced in a study of blood T cell repertoires in COVID-19. Generated by immunoSEQ multiplex PCR, the TCRdb table keeps only in-frame clones and is missing some. The repertoire has about 17,000 clones, 87% of them found once; the top ten carry 15% to 20%. Sample: peripheral blood. The source is a man aged 50-59 years with active COVID-19.

V usage is TRBV16 and J usage is TRBJ2-1; 7 bases align to TRBD2. The J segment lost 8 bases and the V segment lost 4 bases, leaving 8 bases of the junction unmatched. The CDR3 sequence is 14 residues long. Germline lookup yields CDR1 KGHSY and CDR2 FQNENV. The chain's CDR3 is CASSPAGRVYEQFF. The CDR3 DNA reads TGTGCCAGCAGCCCAGCGGGGCGAGTATATGAGCAGTTCTTC.

V is TRBV5-8 and J is TRBJ2-5, with D perhaps matching TRBD1 (6 bases). This CDR3 is built from 17 residues. CDR1 is SGHTS and CDR2 is YDEGEE in the germline V gene. V lost 3 bases, J lost 5 bases, and 23 bases lay in between. The CDR3 DNA reads TGTGCCAGCAGCTCTGTGACAGGAGCTCTAAAAAGTGAGACCCAGTACTTC. It yields the protein CASSSVTGALKSETQYF.

The gene calls are TRBV30 and TRBJ1-6, with D possibly TRBD1 on 6 matching bases. The V gene lost 1 base and the J gene lost 6 bases, with 13 bases spanning the gap. This CDR3 has 15 residues. Germline CDR1 and CDR2: GTSNPN and SVGIG (reference sequence). CDR3 sequence: CAWSALTGTNSPLHF. CDR3 sequence (DNA): TGTGCCTGGAGTGCCCTGACAGGCACTAATTCACCCCTCCACTTT. The full variable domain, rest sourced from reference TRBV30 and TRBJ1-6, is SQTIHQWPATLVQPVGSPLSLECTVEGTSNPNLYWYRQAAGRGLQLLFYSVGIGQISSEVPQNLSASRPQDRQFILSSKKLLLSDSGFYLCAWSALTGTNSPLHFGNGTRLTVT.

The rearrangement uses TRBV28 and TRBJ2-1; 10 bases align to TRBD2. Per the germline V gene, CDR1 is MDHEN and CDR2 is SYDVKM. Germline trimming cut 6 bases from V and 8 bases from J; bases unmatched to any gene: 7. The CDR3 length is 14 residues. CDR3 protein: CASSPSGRGYEQFF. The CDR3 DNA sequence: TGTGCCAGCAGCCCGAGCGGGAGGGGGTATGAGCAGTTCTTC.

This rearrangement joins TRBV24-1 to TRBJ2-3; possibly TRBD2 for D (6 bases). In germline, CDR1 is KGHDR, CDR2 SFDVKD. Trimming removed 4 bases from V and 0 bases from J, with 13 bases in between. This CDR3 is built from 16 residues. Here the CDR3 DNA reads TGTGCCACCAGTGACCCTAAGAGCGGGAGCACAGATACGCAGTATTTT. Encoded protein: CATSDPKSGSTDTQYF.

This clone was seen just once. The rearrangement links TRBV6-2 or TRBV6-3 to TRBJ1-2; 7 bases line up with TRBD1. The V segment lost 5 bases and the J segment 12 bases; nucleotides outside the gene matches: 12. Germline-derived CDR1 and CDR2 are MNHEY and SVGEGT. This CDR3 spans 13 amino acids. CDR3 DNA sequence: TGTGCCAGCAGTGCCCGGGACAGCGCGCGGAACACCTTC. Amino acid sequence: CASSARDSARNTF.

This chain connects TRBV19 to TRBJ2-2; TRBD1 matches at 8 bases. The CDR3 is 15 amino acids. Germline V CDR1 and CDR2: LNHDA, SQIVND (reference sequence). V was pared by 7 bases and J by 6 bases, with 10 bases of the junction left unmatched. The CDR3 loop is CASTQDRVGSGELFF. The DNA for the CDR3 is TGTGCCAGTACTCAGGACAGGGTTGGATCCGGGGAGCTGTTTTTT.

This clone was observed once. The chain couples TRBV3-1 (or the pseudogene TRBV3-2) to TRBJ1-2; possibly TRBD1 for D (6 bases). The V end lost 6 bases, the J end lost 0 bases, and 17 bases lay between the germline ends. Germline CDR1 and CDR2: LGHDT and YNNKEL (reference sequence). CDR3 length equals 16 residues. CDR3 amino acids: CASSWTAKPSNYGYTF. CDR3 in DNA: TGTGCCAGCAGTTGGACAGCAAAACCATCTAACTATGGCTACACCTTC.

J is TRBJ1-2 and V is TRBV19; the match to TRBD1 covers 7 bases. V was pared by 5 bases and J by 3 bases, with 9 bases of the junction left unmatched. From germline, CDR1 is LNHDA and CDR2 SQIVND (reference sequence). The CDR3 loop spans 15 amino acids. This chain's CDR3 is CASSRPGQGDYGYTF. As DNA, the CDR3 is TGTGCCAGTAGTCGGCCCGGGCAGGGGGACTATGGCTACACCTTC.

The chain joins TRBV5-6 to TRBJ2-7, with a possible D match to TRBD1 (5 bases). V was pared by 4 bases and J by 2 bases, with 10 bases between. Germline CDR1 is SGHDT and CDR2 is YYEEEE. CDR3 size: 13 residues. In nucleotides, the CDR3 is TGTGCCAGCAGCCTTAGACAGACCTACGAGCAGTACTTC. This gives the protein CASSLRQTYEQYF. Variable domain in full (rest from reference TRBV5-6 and TRBJ2-7): DAGVTQSPTHLIKTRGQQVTLRCSPKSGHDTVSWYQQALGQGPQFIFQYYEEEERQRGNFPDRFSGHQFPNYSSELNVNALLLGDSALYLCASSLRQTYEQYFGPGTRLTVT.

The chain couples TRBV9 to TRBJ2-1, with D hard to call. The CDR3 covers 16 residues. Germline loops: CDR1 SGDLS, CDR2 YYNGEE. V lost 0 bases, J lost 0 bases, and 10 bases lay in between. The CDR3 DNA is TGTGCCAGCAGCGTAGGGAGTCCTATCTCCTACAATGAGCAGTTCTTC. Protein: CASSVGSPISYNEQFF.

The V call is TRBV7-8, the J call TRBJ1-6; D possibly corresponds to TRBD1 (6 bases). Germline loops: CDR1 SGHVS, CDR2 FQNEAQ. This CDR3 has 15 residues. Trimming pared 2 bases from V and 7 bases from J, leaving 12 bases between. The CDR3 bases are TGTGCCAGCAGCTTAACCCGGGGGGGCAATTCACCCCTCCACTTT. It translates to CASSLTRGGNSPLHF.

In this sample, this clone turned up once. This chain connects TRBV25-1 to TRBJ1-1, with 7 bases aligning to TRBD1. This CDR3 region has 15 residues. Germline V lookup: CDR1 MGHDK, CDR2 SYGVNS. With V trimmed by 5 bases and J by 0 bases, 6 bases remained unmatched. The CDR3 loop reads CASSQTGMVNTEAFF. DNA for the CDR3: TGTGCCAGCAGTCAGACAGGGATGGTGAACACTGAAGCTTTCTTT.

The J gene is TRBJ2-7, the V gene TRBV5-4; D unresolved. The germline CDR1 and CDR2 sequences are SGHNT and YYREEE (reference sequence). The ends were cut back, 0 bases at V and 2 bases at J, with 9 bases in the middle. This CDR3 is 14 amino acids long. CDR3 residues: CASSLEVETYEQYF. The CDR3 nucleotides read TGTGCCAGCAGCTTGGAAGTGGAGACCTACGAGCAGTACTTC.

V is TRBV6-2 or TRBV6-3 and J is TRBJ1-6, with D possibly matching TRBD1 (5 bases). CDR1 MNHEY and CDR2 SVGEGT come from the germline V gene. The length of the CDR3 is 16 residues. Trimming cost V 2 bases and J 7 bases, with 15 bases left between them. Here the CDR3 DNA reads TGTGCCAGCAGTTACCCAAGCCGGGCAGGGAATTCACCCCTCCACTTT. Translation: CASSYPSRAGNSPLHF.

The chain couples TRBV24-1 to TRBJ1-2; no definite D call. From germline, CDR1 is KGHDR and CDR2 SFDVKD. This CDR3 region has 11 residues. The V and J ends lost 7 bases and 8 bases respectively, with 10 bases between them. The CDR3 is CATRSPWGYTF. The CDR3 coding sequence is TGTGCCACCAGGAGCCCTTGGGGCTACACCTTC.

The J gene is TRBJ2-2, the V gene TRBV7-9; 10 bases map to TRBD2. Per germline, CDR1 SEHNR and CDR2 FQNEAQ (reference sequence). Trimming cost V 4 bases and J 0 bases; bases outside gene matches: 2. The CDR3 runs 16 residues. The CDR3 sequence: CASSSGLAANTGELFF. DNA of the CDR3: TGTGCCAGCAGCTCCGGACTAGCGGCGAACACCGGGGAGCTGTTTTTT.

CDR3 sequence reads: CASGRTASDSYNEQFF. The CDR3 DNA follows: TGTGCTAGTGGCCGGACAGCCTCCGACTCCTACAATGAGCAGTTCTTC. V is TRBV12-5 and J is TRBJ2-1; maybe TRBD1 (6 bases). The CDR3 is 16 amino acids. The V gene's germline CDR1 is LGHNT and CDR2 FRNRAP. Trimming cost V 6 bases and J 0 bases, with 15 bases left between them.

The CDR3 loop is CASSPGLRLSYEQYF. CDR3 nucleotide sequence: TGCGCCAGCAGCCCGGGACTCAGACTCTCCTACGAGCAGTACTTC. The V and J genes are TRBV5-1 and TRBJ2-7; possible D gene TRBD2, 6 bases. The V and J ends lost 4 bases and 0 bases respectively, with 14 bases between them. The CDR3 spans 15 residues. Germline CDR1 and CDR2: SGHRS and YFSETQ.

The chain employs TRBV6-5 and TRBJ2-2; a weak D match, TRBD2 (6 bases). Per germline, CDR1 MNHEY and CDR2 SVGAGI. The CDR3 contains 15 residues. V was shortened by 5 bases and J by 5 bases, with 15 bases between the two germline ends. For the CDR3, the DNA is TGTGCCAGCAGTAGGACAATGGGGGGTACCGGGGAGCTGTTTTTT. Amino acids: CASSRTMGGTGELFF.

The chain links TRBV19 to TRBJ1-5; 10 nucleotides agree with TRBD1. V dropped 4 bases and J dropped 3; count of bases not matched to a gene: 6. There are 16 residues in the CDR3. The germline gives CDR1 LNHDA, CDR2 SQIVND (reference sequence). The CDR3: CASSRGTGVNNQPQHF. The DNA of the CDR3 is TGTGCCAGTAGTAGGGGGACAGGGGTGAACAATCAGCCCCAGCATTTT.